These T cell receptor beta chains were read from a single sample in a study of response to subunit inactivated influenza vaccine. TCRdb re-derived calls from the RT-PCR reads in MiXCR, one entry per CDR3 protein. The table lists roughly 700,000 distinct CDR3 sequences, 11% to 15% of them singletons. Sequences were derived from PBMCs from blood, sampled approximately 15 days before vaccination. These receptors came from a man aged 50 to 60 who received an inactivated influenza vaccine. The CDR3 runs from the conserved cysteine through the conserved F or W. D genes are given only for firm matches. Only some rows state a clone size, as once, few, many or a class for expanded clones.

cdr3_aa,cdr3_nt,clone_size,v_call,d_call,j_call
CSVEGIGGRVTDTQYF,TGCAGCGTTGAGGGGATAGGTGGCCGAGTCACAGATACGCAGTATTTT,-,TRBV29-1,-,TRBJ2-3
CSAEIAGCGNEQFF,TGCAGTGCTGAAATAGCGGGATGCGGCAATGAGCAGTTCTTC,-,TRBV20-1,TRBD2,TRBJ2-1
CASREPGHNTGELFF,TGTGCCAGCAGAGAACCGGGACACAACACCGGGGAGCTGTTTTTT,many,TRBV11-1,-,TRBJ2-2
CASSYSRGGTEAFF,TGTGCCAGCAGTTACTCCCGGGGGGGGACTGAAGCTTTCTTT,many,TRBV6-5,-,TRBJ1-1
CSVGQGRKTQYF,TGCAGTGTAGGACAGGGGAGGAAGACCCAGTACTTC,-,TRBV20-1,TRBD1,TRBJ2-5
CASSAGVRGLSQFF,TGTGCCAGCAGCGCAGGTGTCCGGGGCCTTAGTCAGTTCTTC,-,TRBV11-2,-,TRBJ2-1
CSVGRRLAGATDTQYF,TGCAGCGTTGGTCGGAGACTAGCGGGAGCCACAGATACGCAGTATTTT,few,TRBV29-1,TRBD2,TRBJ2-3
CASNSGAGYNTEAFF,TGCGCCAGCAATTCCGGAGCAGGGTACAACACTGAAGCTTTCTTT,few,TRBV5-1,-,TRBJ1-1
CSARSGTGGNEQYF,TGCAGTGCTAGGTCCGGGACAGGGGGTAACGAGCAGTACTTC,-,TRBV20-1,TRBD1,TRBJ2-7
CASSSRLGGATDTQYF,TGTGCCAGCAGCTCCCGTCTCGGGGGTGCGACAGATACGCAGTATTTT,few,TRBV7-8,-,TRBJ2-3
CASSDSTTGPGELFF,TGTGCCAGCAGTGACTCGACGACAGGGCCCGGGGAGCTGTTTTTT,once,TRBV6-4,TRBD1,TRBJ2-2
CSARDGRTSGRNEQFF,TGCAGTGCTAGAGATGGGAGGACTAGCGGGAGGAATGAGCAGTTCTTC,-,TRBV20-1,TRBD2,TRBJ2-1
CASSQGQTGKSPDTQYF,TGTGCCAGCAGCCAAGGCCAGACAGGGAAGTCCCCAGATACGCAGTATTTT,many,TRBV3-1,TRBD1,TRBJ2-3
CASSPLWDRGPKLFF,TGTGCCAGCAGCCCCCTCTGGGACCGGGGGCCAAAACTGTTTTTT,many,TRBV11-2,-,TRBJ1-4
CASSLGGGFSGRTYIQYF,TGTGCCAGCAGCTTAGGAGGGGGGTTTAGCGGGAGGACGTACATTCAGTACTTC,few,TRBV11-1,TRBD2,TRBJ2-4
CASSQDRLPTETQYF,TGCGCCAGCAGCCAAGATCGTTTGCCGACGGAGACCCAGTACTTC,-,TRBV4-3,-,TRBJ2-5
CASSVAVAGAGGNTIYF,TGTGCCAGCAGCGTAGCTGTCGCAGGGGCTGGGGGAAACACCATATATTTT,many,TRBV9,-,TRBJ1-3
CSARDKRTGTGPDTQYF,TGCAGTGCTAGAGACAAAAGAACCGGGACAGGGCCAGATACGCAGTATTTT,-,TRBV20-1,TRBD1,TRBJ2-3
CASSLSRQGVVAFTQYF,TGTGCCAGCAGTTTATCCCGACAGGGAGTCGTAGCTTTCACGCAGTATTTT,-,TRBV6-2/TRBV6-3,TRBD1,TRBJ2-3
CASSLGGYPYNEQFF,TGTGCCAGCAGCTTAGGGGGCTACCCCTACAATGAGCAGTTCTTC,-,TRBV7-2,-,TRBJ2-1
CASSADTPSTDTQYF,TGTGCCAGCAGTGCCGACACCCCTAGCACAGATACGCAGTATTTT,-,TRBV2,-,TRBJ2-3
CASSSGRVITEAFF,TGTGCCAGCAGCTCAGGGAGGGTAATAACTGAAGCTTTCTTT,few,TRBV7-9,-,TRBJ1-1
CASSQGSLAGNQETQYF,TGTGCCAGCAGCCAAGGCTCTCTAGCGGGGAACCAAGAGACCCAGTACTTC,-,TRBV4-2,TRBD2,TRBJ2-5
CASRGQGISYEQYF,TGTGCCAGCAGGGGACAGGGTATTTCCTACGAGCAGTACTTC,few,TRBV12-3/TRBV12-4,TRBD1,TRBJ2-7
CASSQLILQTQYF,TGCGCCAGCAGCCAACTAATCTTGCAGACCCAGTACTTC,many,TRBV4-1,-,TRBJ2-5
CASSYSFPSNQPQHF,TGTGCCAGCAGTTACTCGTTCCCTAGCAATCAGCCCCAGCATTTT,few,TRBV6-5,-,TRBJ1-5
CSAPSGPLGFNYGYTF,TGCAGTGCTCCATCCGGGCCGCTGGGTTTCAACTATGGCTACACCTTC,many,TRBV20-1,-,TRBJ1-2
CATSDSDTDTQYF,TGTGCCACCAGTGATTCCGATACAGATACGCAGTATTTT,few,TRBV24-1,-,TRBJ2-3
CSALTGVGANVLTF,TGCAGTGCCCTGACAGGGGTTGGGGCCAACGTCCTGACTTTC,once,TRBV20-1,TRBD1,TRBJ2-6
CASSFAGGRTYNEQFF,TGCGCCAGCAGCTTCGCCGGAGGACGAACCTACAATGAGCAGTTCTTC,many,TRBV5-1,-,TRBJ2-1
CASSPASGRSNEQFF,TGTGCCAGCAGCCCCGCTAGCGGGAGGTCCAATGAGCAGTTCTTC,-,TRBV9,TRBD2,TRBJ2-1
CASSLGVTEKLFF,TGTGCCAGCAGCTTAGGGGTTACGGAAAAACTGTTTTTT,few,TRBV5-6,-,TRBJ1-4
CASSVDGTSGAFVQFF,TGTGCCAGCAGCGTAGATGGGACTAGCGGGGCATTTGTGCAGTTCTTC,few,TRBV9,TRBD2,TRBJ2-1
CSARGVETQYF,TGCAGTGCTAGAGGGGTAGAGACCCAGTACTTC,-,TRBV20-1,-,TRBJ2-5
CASSQVLDYSYEQYF,TGCGCCAGCAGCCAAGTACTGGATTACTCCTACGAGCAGTACTTC,many,TRBV4-1,-,TRBJ2-7
CASSLARLTRRSGANVLTF,TGTGCCAGCAGCTTAGCCCGACTCACGAGACGCTCTGGGGCCAACGTCCTGACTTTC,many,TRBV7-8,-,TRBJ2-6
CASQNLLAGKTQYF,TGTGCCAGCCAAAACCTTTTAGCGGGGAAGACCCAGTACTTC,-,TRBV6-1,TRBD2,TRBJ2-5
CASSSASVRTQYF,TGTGCCAGCAGTTCTGCTAGCGTCCGGACCCAGTACTTC,-,TRBV28,-,TRBJ2-5
CSARGEGPETQYF,TGCAGTGCTAGGGGGGAGGGCCCAGAGACCCAGTACTTC,few,TRBV20-1,TRBD2,TRBJ2-5
CASSLPPRLAGLTGELFF,TGTGCCAGCAGCTTACCTCCCAGACTAGCGGGACTCACCGGGGAGCTGTTTTTT,many,TRBV7-9,TRBD2,TRBJ2-2
CASSQRKYEQYF,TGTGCCAGCAGCCAACGGAAGTACGAGCAGTACTTC,-,TRBV14,-,TRBJ2-7
CASSNGVNNEKLFF,TGTGCCAGCAGTAACGGGGTCAATAATGAAAAACTGTTTTTT,few,TRBV28,-,TRBJ1-4
CASSPGQLVSPLHF,TGTGCCAGCAGTCCGGGACAGTTAGTCTCACCCCTCCACTTT,few,TRBV12-3/TRBV12-4,TRBD1,TRBJ1-6
CASSLEALVNTEAFF,TGTGCCAGCAGTTTAGAAGCGCTGGTGAACACTGAAGCTTTCTTT,few,TRBV12-3/TRBV12-4,-,TRBJ1-1
CASSIVGQGVETQYF,TGTGCCAGTAGTATAGTTGGACAGGGTGTGGAGACCCAGTACTTC,-,TRBV19,TRBD1,TRBJ2-5
CSAMSPDRTDTQYF,TGCAGTGCTATGTCCCCGGACAGGACGGATACGCAGTATTTT,few,TRBV20-1,TRBD1,TRBJ2-3
CSVVRQANSYGYTF,TGCAGCGTCGTCCGACAGGCCAACAGCTATGGCTACACCTTC,-,TRBV29-1,-,TRBJ1-2